These T cell receptor beta chains were read from a single sample in a study of OX40 agonist ivuxolimab in advanced cancers. Only in-frame clones appear in the TCRdb table, and some are missing; sequencing was by immunoSEQ multiplex PCR. The table has 35,000 to 40,000 clones, roughly 80% seen once; the top ten hold roughly 20%. Sequences were derived from CD4+ or CD8+ T cells sorted from blood, sampled in a trial of the OX40 agonist ivuxolimab. The receptor set was obtained from an adult with an advanced solid tumor such as melanoma, head and neck, liver or kidney cancer. Both conserved end residues are part of each CDR3. A D gene is named only where the DNA matches it firmly. Expanded clones are given a class, and other clones once, few, many or no size at all.

v_gene,d_gene,abundance,j_gene,CDR3nt,CDR3aa
TRBV10-3,TRBD1,once,TRBJ1-2,TGTGCCATCAGTGACGGGGGACAGAACTATGGCTACACCTTC,CAISDGGQNYGYTF
TRBV7-8,.,.,TRBJ2-3,TGTGCCAGCAGCCCAGCTAGCACAGATACGCAGTATTTT,CASSPASTDTQYF
TRBV11-2,TRBD2,.,TRBJ2-7,TGTGCCAGCAGCTTAGGACCGACTAGCGGGATATACGAGCAGTACTTC,CASSLGPTSGIYEQYF
TRBV28,.,.,TRBJ1-5,TGTGCCAGCAGTCCGCCAATGGGGGGCAATCAGCCCCAGCATTTT,CASSPPMGGNQPQHF
TRBV19,.,.,TRBJ1-2,TGTGCCAGTAAACCGGGACATCAGAACTATGGCTACACCTTC,CASKPGHQNYGYTF
TRBV4-1,.,.,TRBJ2-2,TGCGCCAGCAGCCACCTCACCGGGGAGCTGTTTTTT,CASSHLTGELFF
TRBV28,.,.,TRBJ1-2,TGTGCCAGCAGTTTAGGTCCACTAACTTCGGGTGGCTACACCTTC,CASSLGPLTSGGYTF
TRBV5-4,TRBD1,.,TRBJ1-2,TGTGCCAGCAGCTCACAGGGGGAAGGGCATGGCTACACCTTC,CASSSQGEGHGYTF
TRBV28,.,.,TRBJ1-1,TGTGCCAGCAGCAGGAACACTGAAGCTTTCTTT,CASSRNTEAFF
TRBV27,.,once,TRBJ1-5,TGTGCCAGCAGTTACGCGTATAGCAATCAGCCCCAGCATTTT,CASSYAYSNQPQHF
TRBV7-7,.,.,TRBJ2-3,TGTGCTAGCAGCCTAGGGACTGCCAGCACAGATACGCAGTATTTT,CASSLGTASTDTQYF
TRBV10-2,.,.,TRBJ2-7,TGCGCCAGCGGCCATGGGAGGACATACGAGCAGTACTTC,CASGHGRTYEQYF
TRBV27,TRBD1,once,TRBJ2-7,TGTGCCAGCAGTCCGGGGGCCGGGACAGGGGTCTACGAGCAGTACTTC,CASSPGAGTGVYEQYF
TRBV11-3,TRBD2,.,TRBJ2-1,TGTGCCAGCAGCTTCGACAGCGGGAAGCAGTTCTTC,CASSFDSGKQFF
TRBV4-2,.,.,TRBJ2-7,TGTGCCAGCAGCCAAGGAGGGAGTCAATCCTACGAGCAGTACTTC,CASSQGGSQSYEQYF
TRBV19,.,.,TRBJ1-1,TGTGCCAGTAGTATAGGAGACAGGCGGATGAACACTGAAGCTTTCTTT,CASSIGDRRMNTEAFF
TRBV11-3,.,.,TRBJ2-7,TGTGCCAGCAGCTTGGTCGGGATTGGGTACGAGCAGTACTTC,CASSLVGIGYEQYF
TRBV6-5,TRBD2,.,TRBJ2-7,TGTGCCAGCGGACTGAGAGGCGGGAGGGAGTACGAGCAGTACTTC,CASGLRGGREYEQYF
TRBV5-4,.,.,TRBJ2-3,TGTGCCAGCAGCTGGGACTTTAACACAGATACGCAGTATTTT,CASSWDFNTDTQYF
TRBV4-2,.,.,TRBJ2-7,TGTGCCAGCAGCCAAGAAGGGGGGAGGGCCTACGAGCAGTACTTC,CASSQEGGRAYEQYF
TRBV7-2,.,.,TRBJ1-5,TGTGCCAGCAGCTTAGGGATCTATAGCAATCAGCCCCAGCATTTT,CASSLGIYSNQPQHF
TRBV29-1,.,.,TRBJ2-7,TGCAGCGTCGCGACAGGACCCGAGCAGTACTTC,CSVATGPEQYF
TRBV19,.,.,TRBJ1-1,TGTGCCAGCTCTATGGGAGGGATCACTGAAGCTTTCTTT,CASSMGGITEAFF